This entry lists 13 T cell receptor beta chains sequenced from one sample in a study of T cell responses to AZD1222 COVID-19 vaccine. Assay used: immunoSEQ multiplex PCR; TCRdb lists only in-frame clones, some missing. Of about 64,000 clones listed, around 80% were seen once; the top ten hold about 14%. Sample: peripheral blood, taken 28 days after the second AZD1222 dose. The receptors stem from an adult who received the AZD1222 COVID-19 vaccine.

The genes are TRBV27 and TRBJ2-3; 9 bases are a match to TRBD1. CDR1 and CDR2 from the germline V gene are MNHEY and SMNVEV (reference sequence). The V segment lost 6 bases and the J segment 6 bases; nucleotides outside the gene matches: 10. The CDR3 sequence is 15 residues long. CDR3 protein: CASRLPGTGTDTQYF. The CDR3 DNA reads TGTGCCAGCAGACTACCCGGGACAGGGACGGATACGCAGTATTTT.

V is TRBV27 and J is TRBJ2-5, with a weak D call TRBD2 (6 bases). V was clipped by 6 bases and J by 3 bases, with 14 bases between them. This CDR3 comprises 14 residues. Germline V gene data show CDR1 as MNHEY and CDR2 as SMNVEV (reference sequence). CDR3 nucleotides: TGTGCCAGCAGAGTAGCGGTGAGTGAAGAGACCCAGTACTTC. It translates to CASRVAVSEETQYF.

This clone was seen a handful of times. The chain couples TRBV6-5 to TRBJ1-3; D remains unclear. CDR1 is MNHEY, CDR2 SVGAGI, per germline. This CDR3 is built from 15 residues. Trimming pared 6 bases from V and 0 bases from J, leaving 12 bases between. CDR3 protein: CASSRNSDSGNTIYF. For the CDR3, the DNA is TGTGCCAGCAGCCGCAACTCGGACTCTGGAAACACCATATATTTT.

This chain joins TRBV7-2 and TRBJ2-7; 7 positions match TRBD2. The V and J ends lost 3 bases and 3 bases, in that order; junction bases with no gene match: 5. The CDR3 length is 14 residues. Germline assignment: CDR1 SGHTA and CDR2 FQGNSA. CDR3 in amino acids: CASSLGGGNYEQYF. CDR3 bases: TGTGCCAGCAGCTTGGGCGGGGGAAACTACGAGCAGTACTTC.

The J gene is TRBJ2-3, the V gene TRBV11-3; TRBD2 agrees at 8 bases. Germline CDR1 and CDR2: SGHNT and YENEEA. V lost 5 bases, J lost 2 bases, and 6 bases stayed unmatched. The CDR3 is 15 amino acids. CDR3 sequence reads: CASSLGREVTDTQYF. CDR3 sequence (DNA): TGTGCCAGCAGCCTCGGGCGGGAGGTCACAGATACGCAGTATTTT.

The CDR3 DNA sequence: TGTGCCAGCAGCTTGGTGGGGGGGAGGGCTTACGAGCAGTACTTC. Its protein is CASSLVGGRAYEQYF. V and J are TRBV7-2 and TRBJ2-7; TRBD2 matches 7 bases. This CDR3 has 15 residues. The germline V gene encodes CDR1 SGHTA and CDR2 FQGNSA. Germline trimming cut 3 bases from V and 4 bases from J; bases unmatched to any gene: 9.

The J gene is TRBJ1-2, the V gene TRBV5-6, with a tentative D call TRBD1 (5 bases). CDR1 is SGHDT, CDR2 YYEEEE, per germline. Trimming removed 5 bases from V and 2 bases from J, with 10 bases in between. The CDR3 spans 13 residues. CDR3 in DNA: TGTGCCAGCAGATCTACAGGAAACTATGGCTACACCTTC. Translating it yields CASRSTGNYGYTF.

The V and J genes are TRBV6-6 and TRBJ2-5; 7 positions agree with TRBD1. The CDR3 totals 13 residues. The V gene's germline CDR1 is MNHNY and CDR2 SVGAGI (reference sequence). The trim removed 5 bases at V and 3 bases at J, leaving 3 bases unmatched. In DNA, the CDR3 is TGTGCCAGCAGTCGGGACAGCAAAGAGACCCAGTACTTC. Protein sequence: CASSRDSKETQYF.

The chain is built from TRBV5-1 and TRBJ1-2, with D perhaps TRBD1 (6 bases). Germline CDR1 reads SGHRS; CDR2 reads YFSETQ. This CDR3 contains 14 residues. V was pared by 1 base and J by 6 bases, with 13 bases between. The CDR3 loop is CASSLWGASDGYTF. The DNA of the CDR3 is TGCGCCAGCAGCTTGTGGGGGGCTTCGGATGGCTACACCTTC.

The V gene is TRBV11-2, the J gene TRBJ2-5; 12 bases agree with TRBD2. The CDR3 totals 15 residues. Losses at the gene ends were 2 bases for V and 4 bases for J; bases not matched to a gene: 2. Germline CDR1 SGHAT, CDR2 FQNNGV. The CDR3 sequence: CASSLLAGGPETQYF. CDR3 in DNA: TGTGCCAGCAGCTTACTAGCGGGGGGGCCAGAGACCCAGTACTTC.

The chain joins TRBV7-8 to TRBJ2-7; no reliable D call. The CDR3 has 12 residues. With 4 bases removed from V and 4 bases from J, the gap between germline ends came to 8 bases. Per germline, CDR1 SGHVS and CDR2 FQNEAQ. In nucleotides, the CDR3 is TGTGCCAGCAGCTCCCTAGTTTACGAGCAGTACTTC. The encoded protein is CASSSLVYEQYF.

As regards this clone: The germline gene is not matched at one end of the junction; a read error may be the cause. The chain has TRBV7-7 and TRBJ2-3; TRBD2 matches at 10 bases. CDR1 and CDR2 from the germline V gene are SSHAT and FNYEAQ (reference sequence). This CDR3 contains 13 residues. CDR3 in amino acids: CASSGGGTDTQYF. The CDR3 bases are TGTGCTAGCAGCGGGGGGGGCACAGATACGCAGTATTTT.

The J gene is TRBJ1-6, the V gene TRBV9; no clear D. V lost 0 bases and J lost 1, with 8 bases in between. The CDR3 totals 16 residues. CDR1 and CDR2 (germline): SGDLS, YYNGEE. This CDR3 is CASSVVPFSYNSPLHF. The CDR3 nucleotides are TGTGCCAGCAGCGTAGTCCCCTTTTCCTATAATTCACCCCTCCACTTT.